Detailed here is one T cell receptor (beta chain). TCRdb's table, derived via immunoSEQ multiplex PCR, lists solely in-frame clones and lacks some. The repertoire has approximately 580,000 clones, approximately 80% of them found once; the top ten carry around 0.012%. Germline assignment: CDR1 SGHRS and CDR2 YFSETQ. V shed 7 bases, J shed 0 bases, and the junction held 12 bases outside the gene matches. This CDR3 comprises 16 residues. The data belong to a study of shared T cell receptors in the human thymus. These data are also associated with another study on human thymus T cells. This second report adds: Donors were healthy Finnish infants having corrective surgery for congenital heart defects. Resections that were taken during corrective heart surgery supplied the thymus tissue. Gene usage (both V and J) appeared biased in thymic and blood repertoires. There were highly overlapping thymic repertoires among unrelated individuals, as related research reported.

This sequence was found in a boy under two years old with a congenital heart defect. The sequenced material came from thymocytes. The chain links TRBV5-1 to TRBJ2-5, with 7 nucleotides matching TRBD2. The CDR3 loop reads CASCRSLRGDQETQYF. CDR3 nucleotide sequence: TGCGCCAGCTGTCGGTCCCTCCGGGGGGACCAAGAGACCCAGTACTTC.